These T cell receptor beta chains were read from a single sample in a study of spatial heterogeneity in lung cancer. TCRdb reprocessed the 5' RACE reads with MiXCR, giving one entry per CDR3 protein. Here the sample spans some 37,000 distinct CDR3 sequences, roughly 5.5% being singletons. This material consisted of PBMCs, taken at surgery. These receptors all stem from a female donor with early-stage non-small cell lung cancer. CDR3s include the opening cysteine and the closing phenylalanine or tryptophan. D genes are given only for firm matches. The size entry is marked missing in some rows and otherwise reads once, few, many or a size class.

V	D	size	J	DNA	CDR3
TRBV18	TRBD2	many	TRBJ2-1	TGTGCCAGCTCACCGGGACTAGCGGGAGTAAGCAATGAGCAGTTCTTC	CASSPGLAGVSNEQFF
TRBV5-1	.	.	TRBJ2-3	TGCGCCAGCAGCTTGGGGGGAACTAGCACAGATACGCAGTATTTT	CASSLGGTSTDTQYF
TRBV5-6	TRBD1	many	TRBJ1-1	TGTGCCAGCAGCCGCGCTCCCGGGACAGGGGGGAACACTGAAGCTTTCTTT	CASSRAPGTGGNTEAFF
TRBV7-6	TRBD2	.	TRBJ2-1	TGTGCCAGCAGCTCCCTAGAACTAGCGCTAAACAATGAGCAGTTCTTC	CASSSLELALNNEQFF
TRBV10-3	TRBD2	many	TRBJ2-5	TGTGCCATCAGTGAGCAAGCGGGGAGGGAGACCCAGTACTTC	CAISEQAGRETQYF
TRBV7-8	TRBD2	many	TRBJ2-1	TGTGCCAGCAGCGAAGGAGGGGCGGGAGGGCTCTCCTACAATGAGCAGTTCTTC	CASSEGGAGGLSYNEQFF
TRBV12-3/TRBV12-4	.	many	TRBJ2-5	TGTGCCAGCAGTTTAAGGCGGGGAGGTGAGGAGACCCAGTACTTC	CASSLRRGGEETQYF
TRBV28	TRBD1	many	TRBJ1-1	TGTGCCAGCAGTCCCGGGGACAGGGTCTCCACTGAAGCTTTCTTT	CASSPGDRVSTEAFF
TRBV10-2	.	few	TRBJ2-5	TGCGCCAGCAGTGAGTACAGTCAAGAGACCCAGTACTTC	CASSEYSQETQYF
TRBV5-1	.	many	TRBJ2-3	TGCGCCAGCAGTAGGTACGGGAGAGAGGCAGATACGCAGTATTTT	CASSRYGREADTQYF
TRBV28	.	many	TRBJ2-5	TGTGCCAGCAGTTTGAAGAGAAGGGCTAAAGAGACCCAGTACTTC	CASSLKRRAKETQYF
TRBV27	.	medium-sized	TRBJ2-7	TGTGCCAGCTTTTCCGCCTCCTACGAGCAGTACTTC	CASFSASYEQYF
TRBV12-3/TRBV12-4	.	many	TRBJ1-1	TGTGCCAGCAGTTTTCTTCGGCGAACTGAAGCTTTCTTT	CASSFLRRTEAFF
TRBV12-3/TRBV12-4	.	many	TRBJ1-5	TGTGCCAGCAGTTCTGGGGGCAGGGGCCCCGTAGGTCAGCCCCAGCATTTT	CASSSGGRGPVGQPQHF
TRBV7-8	.	many	TRBJ1-6	TGTGCCAGCAGCCCGTGGACGGCCTATAATTCACCCCTCCACTTT	CASSPWTAYNSPLHF
TRBV5-1	.	many	TRBJ1-1	TGCGCCAGCAGCTTCGCACAGGGAGGCTCTGAAGCTTTCTTT	CASSFAQGGSEAFF
TRBV10-3	TRBD1	many	TRBJ1-5	TGTGCCATCAGTGAAACTTATCAATCCAGGGGGGGAAATCAGCCCCAGCATTTT	CAISETYQSRGGNQPQHF
TRBV20-1	.	.	TRBJ2-3	TGCAGTGCCCCCCCTATTTTTGGAGGCACAGATACGCAGTATTTT	CSAPPIFGGTDTQYF
TRBV5-1	.	many	TRBJ1-4	TGCGCCAGCAGCTTGAGAGGGGGTGAGGGTGAAAAACTGTTTTTT	CASSLRGGEGEKLFF
TRBV6-1	.	many	TRBJ1-5	TGTGCCAGCAACCAGGGCTCGAGCAATCAGCCCCAGCATTTT	CASNQGSSNQPQHF
TRBV2	TRBD2	many	TRBJ2-7	TGTGCCAGCAGAACCAGGATAGCGGGAGGGTCCGAGCAGTACTTC	CASRTRIAGGSEQYF
TRBV7-2	.	many	TRBJ2-5	TGTGCCAGCAGCTTAGGCTTTCTGGAAGAGACCCAGTACTTC	CASSLGFLEETQYF
TRBV5-4	TRBD1	many	TRBJ2-7	TGTGCCAGCAGCTCCGGGACAGGGGTTGGCGAGCAGTACTTC	CASSSGTGVGEQYF
TRBV6-2/TRBV6-3	.	few	TRBJ1-3	TGTGCCAGCAGTTACCCGAGGGGGACCTCTGGAAACACCATATATTTT	CASSYPRGTSGNTIYF
TRBV15	.	many	TRBJ2-5	TGTGCCACCAGCAGAGGAACACAAGAGACCCAGTACTTC	CATSRGTQETQYF
TRBV2	.	few	TRBJ2-3	TGTGCCAGCAGGCTAGGGGTCCGGACAGATACGCAGTATTTT	CASRLGVRTDTQYF
TRBV5-1	TRBD2	many	TRBJ2-5	TGCGCCAGCAGCTTGGTGCTAGCGGGACAAGAGACCCAGTACTTC	CASSLVLAGQETQYF
TRBV19	TRBD1	many	TRBJ1-5	TGTGCCAGTAGCCCCATCCTCAACAGGGGATCGACGAGCAATCAGCCCCAGCATTTT	CASSPILNRGSTSNQPQHF
TRBV19	TRBD1	many	TRBJ1-2	TGTGCCAGTAGATCAGGGGGCGGAGGCTACACCTTC	CASRSGGGGYTF
TRBV7-9	TRBD2	few	TRBJ2-4	TGTGCCAGCAGCCGCCAAGGGACTAGCGGGAACATTCAGTACTTC	CASSRQGTSGNIQYF
TRBV29-1	TRBD2	few	TRBJ2-1	TGCAGCGTGGGGACACTAGCGGGAGGCGACAATGAGCAGTTCTTC	CSVGTLAGGDNEQFF
TRBV7-9	.	few	TRBJ2-3	TGTGCCAGCAGCTTAGCGCCGGCGGTGGATACGCAGTATTTT	CASSLAPAVDTQYF
TRBV6-5	.	many	TRBJ2-1	TGTGCCAGCAGTCCCGTCGGGGTTTACAATGAGCAGTTCTTC	CASSPVGVYNEQFF
TRBV4-3	.	medium-sized	TRBJ1-2	TGCGCCAGCAGCCAAGGGCTCGCGGATGGCTACACCTTC	CASSQGLADGYTF
TRBV5-1	.	many	TRBJ1-2	TGCGCCAGCAGCTCACCGTCGACCCGTTATGGCTACACCTTC	CASSSPSTRYGYTF
TRBV19	TRBD2	many	TRBJ2-7	TGTGCCAGTAGTCTAGTGGCGGGAGAGGCGTACGAGCAGTACTTC	CASSLVAGEAYEQYF
TRBV18	.	many	TRBJ2-1	TGTGCCAGCTCAAGAACCGGGAGCGAGGTCCATGAGCAGTTCTTC	CASSRTGSEVHEQFF
TRBV19	.	.	TRBJ2-3	TGTGCCAGTGATCGCGGAGTATCCCCTAATACGCAGTATTTT	CASDRGVSPNTQYF
TRBV28	.	.	TRBJ2-5	TGTGCCAGCAGTTTATCCCCGACAGAGGGAGAGACCCAGTACTTC	CASSLSPTEGETQYF
TRBV7-8	.	many	TRBJ1-2	TGTGCCAGCAGCTTAGCCGCAGTCACTCCTAACTATGGCTACACCTTC	CASSLAAVTPNYGYTF
TRBV3-1	.	.	TRBJ2-1	TGTGCCAGCAGCCCTAGCTACAATGAGCAGTTCTTC	CASSPSYNEQFF
TRBV6-5	TRBD1	many	TRBJ1-4	TGTGCCAGCAGGGACAGGGTAGGGGAAAAACTGTTTTTT	CASRDRVGEKLFF
TRBV28	.	many	TRBJ1-2	TGTGCCAGCAGTTTTCGGCCCCCTTACACCTTC	CASSFRPPYTF
TRBV15	TRBD1	many	TRBJ1-2	TGTGCCACCAGCAGCGGGGGGGGACAGGGCTACTATGGCTACACCTTC	CATSSGGGQGYYGYTF
TRBV2	.	many	TRBJ1-2	TGTGCCAGCAGTGAAGCCTGGGCAGGGAGAATACGGCTCTTGGGGCATGGCTACACCTTC	CASSEAWAGRIRLLGHGYTF